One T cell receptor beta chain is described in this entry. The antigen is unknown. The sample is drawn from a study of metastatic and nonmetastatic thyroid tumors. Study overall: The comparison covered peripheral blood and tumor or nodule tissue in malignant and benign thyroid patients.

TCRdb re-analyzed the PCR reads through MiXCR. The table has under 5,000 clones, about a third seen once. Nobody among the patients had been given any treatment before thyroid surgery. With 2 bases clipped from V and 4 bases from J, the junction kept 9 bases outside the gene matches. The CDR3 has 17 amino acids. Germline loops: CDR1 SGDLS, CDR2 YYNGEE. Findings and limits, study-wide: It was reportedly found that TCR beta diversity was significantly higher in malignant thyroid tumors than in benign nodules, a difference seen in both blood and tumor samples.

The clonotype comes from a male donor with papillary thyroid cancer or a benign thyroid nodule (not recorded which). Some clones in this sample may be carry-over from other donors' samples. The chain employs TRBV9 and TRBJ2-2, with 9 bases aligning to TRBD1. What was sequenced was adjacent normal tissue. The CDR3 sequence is CASSVAGTGLITGELFF. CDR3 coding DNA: TGTGCCAGCAGCGTTGCCGGGACAGGGTTAATCACCGGGGAGCTGTTTTTT.